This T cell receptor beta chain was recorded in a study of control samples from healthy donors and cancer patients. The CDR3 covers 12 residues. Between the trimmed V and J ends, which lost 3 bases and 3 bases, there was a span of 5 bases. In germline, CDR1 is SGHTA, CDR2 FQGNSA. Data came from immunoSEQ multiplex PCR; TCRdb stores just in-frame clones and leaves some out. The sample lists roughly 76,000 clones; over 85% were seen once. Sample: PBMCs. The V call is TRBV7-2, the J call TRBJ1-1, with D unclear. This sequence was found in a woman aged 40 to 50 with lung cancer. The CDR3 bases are TGTGCCAGCAGCTTCGCGGACACTGAAGCTTTCTTT. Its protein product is CASSFADTEAFF.